The clone carrying this T cell receptor beta chain was picked up one time. This record comes from a study of cytomegalovirus exposure and HLA in healthy donors. In the PCR, 60 Vbeta and 13 Jbeta primers were used. Generated by immunoSEQ multiplex PCR, the TCRdb table keeps only in-frame clones and is missing some. The sample shows 68,000 or so clones, 80% of them seen only once. There are 12 residues in the CDR3. Germline V lookup: CDR1 SQVTM, CDR2 ANQGSEA. V lost 7 bases to trimming and J lost 1 base, with 10 bases between them. The sample taken for sequencing was PBMCs. The chain recombines TRBV29-1 with TRBJ1-1; D is unclear. The clonotype originates from a woman between 25 and 40 years old in good health and CMV-seronegative. The CDR3 is CSALAGNTEAFF. DNA for the CDR3: TGCAGCGCACTGGCAGGGAACACTGAAGCTTTCTTT.